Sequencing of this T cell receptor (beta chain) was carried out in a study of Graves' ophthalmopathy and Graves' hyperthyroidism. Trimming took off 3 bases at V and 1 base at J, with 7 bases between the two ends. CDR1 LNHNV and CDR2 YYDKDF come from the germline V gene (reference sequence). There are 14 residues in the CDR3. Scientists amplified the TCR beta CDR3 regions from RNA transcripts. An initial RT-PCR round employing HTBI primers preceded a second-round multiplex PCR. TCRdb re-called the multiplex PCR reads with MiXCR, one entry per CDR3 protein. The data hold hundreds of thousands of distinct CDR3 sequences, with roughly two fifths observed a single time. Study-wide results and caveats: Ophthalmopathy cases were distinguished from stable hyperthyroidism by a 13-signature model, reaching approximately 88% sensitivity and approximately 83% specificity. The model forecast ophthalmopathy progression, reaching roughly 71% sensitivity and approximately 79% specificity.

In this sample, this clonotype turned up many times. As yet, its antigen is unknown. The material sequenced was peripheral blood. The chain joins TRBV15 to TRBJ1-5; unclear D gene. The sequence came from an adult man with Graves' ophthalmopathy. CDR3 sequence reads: CATSSLLSNQPQHF. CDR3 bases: TGTGCCACCAGCAGTCTTTTGAGCAATCAGCCCCAGCATTTT.